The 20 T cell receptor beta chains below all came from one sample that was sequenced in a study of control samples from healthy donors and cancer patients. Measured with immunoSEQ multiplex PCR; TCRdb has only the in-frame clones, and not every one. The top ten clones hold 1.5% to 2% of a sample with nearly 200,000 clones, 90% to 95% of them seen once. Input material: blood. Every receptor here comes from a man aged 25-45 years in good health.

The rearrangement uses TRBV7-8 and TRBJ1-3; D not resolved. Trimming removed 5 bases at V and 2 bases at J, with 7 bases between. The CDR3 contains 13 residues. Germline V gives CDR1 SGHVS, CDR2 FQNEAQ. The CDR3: CASSLLAGNTIYF. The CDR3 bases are TGTGCCAGCAGCCTCCTCGCTGGAAACACCATATATTTT.

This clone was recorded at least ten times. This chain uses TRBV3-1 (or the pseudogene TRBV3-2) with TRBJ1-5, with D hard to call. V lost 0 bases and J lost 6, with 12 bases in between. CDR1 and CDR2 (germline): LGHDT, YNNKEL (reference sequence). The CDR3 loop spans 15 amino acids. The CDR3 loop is CASSQDKGLAQPQHF. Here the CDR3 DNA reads TGTGCCAGCAGCCAAGATAAGGGTCTGGCTCAGCCCCAGCATTTT.

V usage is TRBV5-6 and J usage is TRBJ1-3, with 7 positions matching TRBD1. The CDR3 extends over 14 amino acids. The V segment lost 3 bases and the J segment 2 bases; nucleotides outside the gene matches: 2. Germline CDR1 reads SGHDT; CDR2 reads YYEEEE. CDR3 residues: CASSYDRAGNTIYF. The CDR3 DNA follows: TGTGCCAGCAGCTATGACAGGGCTGGAAACACCATATATTTT.

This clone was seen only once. The DNA of the CDR3 is TGTGCCAGTAGTACTTTCAAGAGCTCCTACGAGCAGTACTTC. The encoded protein is CASSTFKSSYEQYF. The chain is built from TRBV19 and TRBJ2-7; the D is unclear. The CDR3 runs 14 residues. Per the germline V gene, CDR1 is LNHDA and CDR2 is SQIVND (reference sequence). V shed 4 bases and J shed 0 bases, with 10 bases lying between them. Full variable domain (remainder filled in from reference TRBV19 and TRBJ2-7): DGGITQSPKYLFRKEGQNVTLSCEQNLNHDAMYWYRQDPGQGLRLIYYSQIVNDFQKGDIAEGYSVSREKKESFPLTVTSAQKNPTAFYLCASSTFKSSYEQYFGPGTRLTVT.

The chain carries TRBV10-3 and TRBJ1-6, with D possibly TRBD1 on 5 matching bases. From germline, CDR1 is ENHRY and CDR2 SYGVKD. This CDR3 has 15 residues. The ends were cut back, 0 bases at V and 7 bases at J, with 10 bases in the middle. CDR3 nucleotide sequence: TGTGCCATCAGTGAGTCGGGGCAGGGAAATTCACCCCTCCACTTT. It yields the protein CAISESGQGNSPLHF.

Here the CDR3 DNA reads TGTGCCTGGAGACTAACTGGCACTGGAAACACCATATATTTT. Translating it yields CAWRLTGTGNTIYF. The V call is TRBV30, the J call TRBJ1-3; no clear D. Germline loops: CDR1 GTSNPN, CDR2 SVGIG (reference sequence). V was shortened by 3 bases and J by 2 bases, with 11 bases between the two germline ends. The CDR3 extends over 14 amino acids.

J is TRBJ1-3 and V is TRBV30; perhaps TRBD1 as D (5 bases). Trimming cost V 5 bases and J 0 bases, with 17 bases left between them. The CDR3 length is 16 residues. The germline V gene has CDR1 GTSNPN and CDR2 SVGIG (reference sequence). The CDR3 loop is CAWGDTGPISGNTIYF. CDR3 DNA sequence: TGTGCCTGGGGGGATACAGGACCTATCTCTGGAAACACCATATATTTT. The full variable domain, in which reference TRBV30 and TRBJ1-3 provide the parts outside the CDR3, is SQTIHQWPATLVQPVGSPLSLECTVEGTSNPNLYWYRQAAGRGLQLLFYSVGIGQISSEVPQNLSASRPQDRQFILSSKKLLLSDSGFYLCAWGDTGPISGNTIYFGEGSWLTVV.

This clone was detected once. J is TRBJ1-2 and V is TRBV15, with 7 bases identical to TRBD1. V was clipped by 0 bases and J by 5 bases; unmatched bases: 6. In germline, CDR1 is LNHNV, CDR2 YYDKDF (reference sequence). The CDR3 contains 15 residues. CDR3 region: CATSRERSGGYGYTF. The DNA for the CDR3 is TGTGCCACCAGCAGAGAACGATCAGGGGGATATGGCTACACCTTC.

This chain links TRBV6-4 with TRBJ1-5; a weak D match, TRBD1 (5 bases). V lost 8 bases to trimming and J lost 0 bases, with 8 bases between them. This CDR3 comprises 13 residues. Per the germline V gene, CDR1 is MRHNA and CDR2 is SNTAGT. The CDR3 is CASQGNSNQPQHF. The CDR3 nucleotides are TGTGCCAGCCAGGGCAATAGCAATCAGCCCCAGCATTTT.

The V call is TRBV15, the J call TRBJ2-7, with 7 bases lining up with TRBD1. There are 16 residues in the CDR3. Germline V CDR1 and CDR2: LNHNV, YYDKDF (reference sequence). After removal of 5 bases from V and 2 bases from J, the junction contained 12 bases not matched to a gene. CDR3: CATSPRVETGPYEQYF. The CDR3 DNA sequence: TGTGCCACCAGCCCCCGGGTGGAGACAGGGCCCTACGAGCAGTACTTC.

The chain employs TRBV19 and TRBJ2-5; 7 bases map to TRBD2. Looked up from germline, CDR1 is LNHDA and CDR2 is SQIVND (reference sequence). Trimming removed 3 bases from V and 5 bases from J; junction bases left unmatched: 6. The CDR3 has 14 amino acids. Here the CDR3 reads CASSMTRGRETQYF. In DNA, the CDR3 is TGTGCCAGTAGTATGACGCGGGGGAGGGAGACCCAGTACTTC.

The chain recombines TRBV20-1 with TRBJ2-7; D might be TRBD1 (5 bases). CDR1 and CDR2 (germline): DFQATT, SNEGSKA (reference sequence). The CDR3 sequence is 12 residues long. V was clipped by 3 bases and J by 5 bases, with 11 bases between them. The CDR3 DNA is TGCAGTGCTAGTGGGCCACAGGACGAGCAGTACTTC. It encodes CSASGPQDEQYF.

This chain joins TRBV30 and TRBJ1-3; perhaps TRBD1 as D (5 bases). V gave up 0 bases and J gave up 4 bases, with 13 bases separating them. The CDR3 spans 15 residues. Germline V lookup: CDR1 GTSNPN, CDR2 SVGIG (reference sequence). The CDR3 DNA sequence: TGTGCCTGGAGTGTGGGACTAGGGAGCGGAAACACCATATATTTT. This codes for CAWSVGLGSGNTIYF. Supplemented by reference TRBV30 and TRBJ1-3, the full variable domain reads SQTIHQWPATLVQPVGSPLSLECTVEGTSNPNLYWYRQAAGRGLQLLFYSVGIGQISSEVPQNLSASRPQDRQFILSSKKLLLSDSGFYLCAWSVGLGSGNTIYFGEGSWLTVV.

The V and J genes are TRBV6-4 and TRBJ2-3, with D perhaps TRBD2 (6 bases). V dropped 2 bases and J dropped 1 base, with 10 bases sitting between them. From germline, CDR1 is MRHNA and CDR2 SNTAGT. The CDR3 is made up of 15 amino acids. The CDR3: CASSDISGGTDTQYF. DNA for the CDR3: TGTGCCAGCAGTGACATTTCGGGGGGCACAGATACGCAGTATTTT.

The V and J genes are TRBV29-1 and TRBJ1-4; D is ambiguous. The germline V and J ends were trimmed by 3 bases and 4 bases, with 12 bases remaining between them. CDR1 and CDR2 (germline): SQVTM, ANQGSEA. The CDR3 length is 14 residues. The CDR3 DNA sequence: TGCAGCGTTGACGGGAGAAGACTTAATGAAAAACTGTTTTTT. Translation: CSVDGRRLNEKLFF.

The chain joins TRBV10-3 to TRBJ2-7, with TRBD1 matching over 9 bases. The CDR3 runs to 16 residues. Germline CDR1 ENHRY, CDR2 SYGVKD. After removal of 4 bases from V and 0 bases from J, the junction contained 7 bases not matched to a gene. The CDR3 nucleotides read TGTGCCATCAGTGGATCCGGGACAGGGACCTCCTACGAGCAGTACTTC. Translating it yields CAISGSGTGTSYEQYF.

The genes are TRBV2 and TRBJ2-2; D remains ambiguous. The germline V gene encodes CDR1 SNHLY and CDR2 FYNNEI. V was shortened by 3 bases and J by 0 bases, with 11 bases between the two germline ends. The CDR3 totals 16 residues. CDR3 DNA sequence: TGTGCCAGCAGTGATTTCGTGGCCGCGAACACCGGGGAGCTGTTTTTT. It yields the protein CASSDFVAANTGELFF. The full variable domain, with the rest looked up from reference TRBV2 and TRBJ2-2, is EPEVTQTPSHQVTQMGQEVILRCVPISNHLYFYWYRQILGQKVEFLVSFYNNEISEKSEIFDDQFSVERPDGSNFTLKIRSTKLEDSAMYFCASSDFVAANTGELFFGEGSRLTVL.

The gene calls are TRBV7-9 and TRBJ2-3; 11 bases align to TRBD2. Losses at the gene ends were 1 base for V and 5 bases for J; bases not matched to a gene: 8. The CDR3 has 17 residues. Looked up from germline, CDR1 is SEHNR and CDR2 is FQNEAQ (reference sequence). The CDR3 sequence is CASSLVRTSGPGDTQYF. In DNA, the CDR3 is TGTGCCAGCAGCTTAGTACGGACTAGCGGGCCAGGAGATACGCAGTATTTT. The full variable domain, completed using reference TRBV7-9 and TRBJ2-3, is DTGVSQNPRHKITKRGQNVTFRCDPISEHNRLYWYRQTLGQGPEFLTYFQNEAQLEKSRLLSDRFSAERPKGSFSTLEIQRTEQGDSAMYLCASSLVRTSGPGDTQYFGPGTRLTVL.

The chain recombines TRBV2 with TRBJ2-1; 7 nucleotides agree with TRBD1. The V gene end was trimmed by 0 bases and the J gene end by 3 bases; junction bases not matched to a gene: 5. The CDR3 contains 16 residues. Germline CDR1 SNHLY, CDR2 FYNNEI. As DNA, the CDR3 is TGTGCCAGCAGTGAAGCCGGACAGGCCTACTACAATGAGCAGTTCTTC. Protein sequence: CASSEAGQAYYNEQFF.

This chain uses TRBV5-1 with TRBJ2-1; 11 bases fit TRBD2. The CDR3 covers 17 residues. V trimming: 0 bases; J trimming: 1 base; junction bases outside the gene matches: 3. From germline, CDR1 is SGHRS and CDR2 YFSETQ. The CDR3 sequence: CASSLASGGSSYNEQFF. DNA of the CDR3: TGCGCCAGCAGCTTGGCTAGCGGGGGGTCTTCCTACAATGAGCAGTTCTTC.